The sequence of this TCR beta chain was determined in a study of blood T cell repertoires in COVID-19. The wider study: The United States, Italy and Spain were the sources of the acute and convalescent COVID-19 samples. T cells, B-cell-depleted T cells, or PBMCs provided the cDNA or gDNA that served as material.

After removal of 0 bases from V and 10 bases from J, the junction contained 4 bases not matched to a gene. The CDR3 is made up of 15 amino acids. CDR1 and CDR2 (germline): MNHNS, SASEGT. In the study's own analysis: Quantification of nucleated cells was approximated via reference gene primer amplification. The data were produced by immunoSEQ multiplex PCR, yet TCRdb's version contains in-frame clones alone and is incomplete. V, J and clone size are taken as reported in that table, and D and trimming were inferred from the DNA itself. The top ten hold 25% to 30% of the sample, which has some 73,000 clones, approximately 84% seen once.

The genes are TRBV6-1 and TRBJ1-6, with 9 bases lining up with TRBD1. The sequencing sample was made of peripheral blood. The clonotype originates from a human donor in a cohort sampled during active COVID-19. The CDR3 nucleotides read TGTGCCAGCAGTGAAGCGGGGACAGGGATCTCACCCCTCCACTTT. Translation gives CASSEAGTGISPLHF.